Listed below are T cell receptor beta chains from one sample, sequenced in a study of glioma-infiltrating T cells after dendritic cell vaccination. The table came from immunoSEQ multiplex PCR; TCRdb's copy has only in-frame clones and leaves some out. The repertoire consists of 90,000 or so clones, with roughly 84% occurring once and the leading ten covering about 3.2%. This material consisted of blood, taken before dendritic cell vaccination. Receptor source: a human donor with glioblastoma. Both conserved end residues are part of each CDR3. A D gene is named only where the DNA matches it firmly. The listing skips clone size in some rows; elsewhere it reads once, few, many or a size class.

j_call	d_call	v_call	clone_size	cdr3_nt	cdr3_aa
TRBJ2-1	NA	TRBV11-2	NA	TGTGCCAGCAGCTGGATGTCGGGGAATGAGCAGTTCTTC	CASSWMSGNEQFF
TRBJ1-1	NA	TRBV5-1	NA	TGCGCCAGCAGCTTGGTTCCGGGCGGGGTGAACACTGAAGCTTTCTTT	CASSLVPGGVNTEAFF
TRBJ2-1	NA	TRBV2	once	TGTGCCAGCAGTGGGAGGCTAGCCTCGCAGTTCTTC	CASSGRLASQFF
TRBJ2-3	NA	TRBV9	NA	TGTGCCAGCAGCGTCACCGACATCACAGATACGCAGTATTTT	CASSVTDITDTQYF
TRBJ2-5	NA	TRBV14	NA	TGTGCCAGCACCCCACTCCAACTAGGGGAGACCCAGTACTTC	CASTPLQLGETQYF
TRBJ1-5	NA	TRBV7-9	NA	TGTGCCAGCAGCTCAGGGGCGAGCAATCAGCCCCAGCATTTT	CASSSGASNQPQHF
TRBJ1-5	NA	TRBV11-3	once	TGTGCCAGCAGCCTAATGCCAAGCCAGCCCCAGCATTTT	CASSLMPSQPQHF
TRBJ2-3	TRBD2	TRBV6-5	NA	TGTGCCAGCAGTTCCTATCAGACTAGCGGGGGGCATACGCAGTATTTT	CASSSYQTSGGHTQYF
TRBJ2-2	TRBD2	TRBV7-3	NA	TGTGCCAGCAGCCTTTCGGGAGGGGGCACCGGGGAGCTGTTTTTT	CASSLSGGGTGELFF
TRBJ2-7	NA	TRBV5-1	NA	TGCGCCAGCAGCTCGGTACGGCAGGGGCTGGGCGAGCAGTACTTC	CASSSVRQGLGEQYF
TRBJ2-1	TRBD2	TRBV19	NA	TGTGCCGCCTCTAGCGGGGGGGGAGGAGGGAAGCAGTTCTTC	CAASSGGGGGKQFF
TRBJ2-7	TRBD2	TRBV7-3	NA	TGTGCCAGCAGCCGAGGACTAGCGGGTCAAGGCGAGCAGTACTTC	CASSRGLAGQGEQYF
TRBJ1-2	NA	TRBV11-3	NA	TGTGCCAGCAGCCCCCCCGGACTCCTAAACTATGGCTACACCTTC	CASSPPGLLNYGYTF
TRBJ2-5	NA	TRBV7-6	NA	TGTGCCAGCAGCCGACTACTAGAGGATGAGCAGTACTTC	CASSRLLEDEQYF
TRBJ1-1	NA	TRBV2	NA	TGTGCCAGCAGTGAGACGGGAAACACTGAAGCTTTCTTT	CASSETGNTEAFF
TRBJ2-1	NA	TRBV11-2	NA	TGTGCCAGCAGCTTAGAGTGGCGGCAGGGGTACTACAATGAGCAGTTCTTC	CASSLEWRQGYYNEQFF
TRBJ1-3	NA	TRBV30	NA	TGTGCCTGGAGTCGGGACATCCGCTCTGGAAACACCATATATTTT	CAWSRDIRSGNTIYF
TRBJ1-2	TRBD1	TRBV7-9	NA	TGTGCCAGCAGCTTAGAAGGGACAGCGAACTATGGCTACACCTTC	CASSLEGTANYGYTF
TRBJ2-7	TRBD2	TRBV10-1	NA	TGCGCCAGCAGCGGACTAGCGGGGCGCTCCTACGAGCAGTACTTC	CASSGLAGRSYEQYF
TRBJ2-7	TRBD2	TRBV23-1	few	TGCGCCAGCGGGGGGGACCGCAGATTCTCCTACGAGCAGTACTTC	CASGGDRRFSYEQYF
TRBJ2-7	NA	TRBV30	NA	TGTGCCTGGACTATAGACTCCTACGAGCAGTACTTC	CAWTIDSYEQYF
TRBJ1-2	NA	TRBV19	NA	TGTGCCAGTAGTATGCGATCATCCCAATATCTCTATGGCTACACCTTC	CASSMRSSQYLYGYTF
TRBJ2-1	NA	TRBV7-6	NA	TGTGCCAGCAGCTTCGGCGGATCTTACAATGAGCAGTTCTTC	CASSFGGSYNEQFF
TRBJ2-3	NA	TRBV7-9	NA	TGTGCCAGCAGCCCCACTATGAACACAGATACGCAGTATTTT	CASSPTMNTDTQYF
TRBJ1-5	NA	TRBV19	NA	TGTGCCACCGACCGTGGGGCTGGATATAGCAATCAGCCCCAGCATTTT	CATDRGAGYSNQPQHF
TRBJ2-7	NA	TRBV28	NA	TGTGCCAGCAGTTTGAGGAGGAGGGCGTTCGAGCAGTACTTC	CASSLRRRAFEQYF
TRBJ1-2	TRBD1	TRBV11-3	NA	TGTGCCAGCAGCCAAACCGGACAGGGGGCTGGCTACACCTTC	CASSQTGQGAGYTF
TRBJ2-5	NA	TRBV4-1	NA	TGCGCCAGCAGCCAAGAGCGGACCCAGTACTTC	CASSQERTQYF
TRBJ1-5	NA	TRBV2	NA	TGTGCCAGCAGTGGCGGGTACAGCAATCAGCCCCAGCATTTT	CASSGGYSNQPQHF
TRBJ1-1	TRBD1	TRBV11-3	NA	TGTGCCAGCAGCCACCGACAGGGGGCCAACACTGAAGCTTTCTTT	CASSHRQGANTEAFF
TRBJ1-5	TRBD1	TRBV4-1	NA	TGCGCCAGCAGCGCCGCCCCCGGGACAGGGACTCAGCCCCAGCATTTT	CASSAAPGTGTQPQHF
TRBJ2-3	TRBD2	TRBV2	NA	TGTGCCAGCAGGGGACTAGCGGGGGGACCAGATACGCAGTATTTT	CASRGLAGGPDTQYF
TRBJ2-7	NA	TRBV29-1	NA	TGCAGCGTTGAAGATGGCCTACTAGGGTTAAGGGAGCAGTACTTC	CSVEDGLLGLREQYF
TRBJ1-5	TRBD1	TRBV6-6	NA	TGTGCCAGCAGTTATCTGGACAGGGATTTTAGTGAGCCCCAGCATTTT	CASSYLDRDFSEPQHF
TRBJ2-7	NA	TRBV10-1	NA	TGCGCCAGCAGTGAGTCGGGCCGATACGAGCAGTACTTC	CASSESGRYEQYF
TRBJ2-3	TRBD1	TRBV15	NA	TGTGCCACCACGGACAGGCTCACAGATACGCAGTATTTT	CATTDRLTDTQYF
TRBJ1-1	NA	TRBV5-6	NA	TGTGCCAGCAGCTTTATGGGGGACTACACTGAAGCTTTCTTT	CASSFMGDYTEAFF
TRBJ1-5	TRBD1	TRBV18	NA	TGTGCCAGCTCACGGGCCGGGACAGGGGGGAATCAGCCCCAGCATTTT	CASSRAGTGGNQPQHF
TRBJ1-1	TRBD1	TRBV9	few	TGTGCCAGCAGCGAAAAGGGACAGGGGCGGTCTGAAGCTTTCTTT	CASSEKGQGRSEAFF
TRBJ2-2	TRBD2	TRBV6-5	NA	TGTGCCAGCAGTTCGGGACTAGCGGGAGTCACCGGGGAGCTGTTTTTT	CASSSGLAGVTGELFF
TRBJ2-5	NA	TRBV4-1	NA	TGCGCCAGCAGCCAAGTTCCGGGAAGCCAAGAGACCCAGTACTTC	CASSQVPGSQETQYF
TRBJ2-7	TRBD1	TRBV15	NA	TGTGCCACCAGCAGAGAATTAGTCGGACAGGGTTACGAGCAGTACTTC	CATSRELVGQGYEQYF
TRBJ2-7	TRBD1	TRBV5-1	few	TGCGCCAGCACCGAGGACAGGGGAAGTAAGGGCCGCTACGAGCAGTACTTC	CASTEDRGSKGRYEQYF
TRBJ2-1	NA	TRBV7-2	NA	TGTGCCAGCAGCAACAAAGGGGGTGAGCAGTTCTTC	CASSNKGGEQFF
TRBJ2-7	TRBD1	TRBV5-1	NA	TGCGCCAGCGCGCAACAGGGGGGTACCTACGAGCAGTACTTC	CASAQQGGTYEQYF
TRBJ2-1	TRBD1	TRBV9	once	TGTGCCAGCGGACAAGAGGGGACAGATTACAATGAGCAGTTCTTC	CASGQEGTDYNEQFF
TRBJ2-7	TRBD2	TRBV5-4	NA	TGTGCCAGCAGTCTGACTAGCGCCTCCTACGAGCAGTACTTC	CASSLTSASYEQYF
TRBJ2-7	TRBD2	TRBV5-1	NA	TGCGCCAGCAGGCTCCGGACTAGCGGGGCCTACGAGCAGTACTTC	CASRLRTSGAYEQYF
TRBJ1-5	NA	TRBV19	few	TGTGCCAGTAGCTGGACAGCTTATAGCAATCAGCCCCAGCATTTT	CASSWTAYSNQPQHF
TRBJ2-1	TRBD2	TRBV30	NA	TGTGCCTGGAGTGTACTAGCGGGAGCCAGAAATGAGCAGTTCTTC	CAWSVLAGARNEQFF
TRBJ1-2	NA	TRBV5-6	NA	TGTGCCAGCAGCTGGGGTAGGGGCGACAGCGCTAATGGCTACACCTTC	CASSWGRGDSANGYTF
TRBJ2-7	NA	TRBV7-9	NA	TGTGCCAGCAGCTTCGGACAGAACCACGAGCAGTACTTC	CASSFGQNHEQYF
TRBJ1-1	NA	TRBV5-1	NA	TGCGCCAGCAGCTTCTCAGAAGACACTGAAGCTTTCTTT	CASSFSEDTEAFF
TRBJ2-7	NA	TRBV2	few	TGTGCCAGCAGTGACGGGAAGGGAATTTACGAGCAGTACTTC	CASSDGKGIYEQYF
TRBJ1-3	NA	TRBV19	NA	TGTGCCAGTAGTATAGAAACAGGAGCGGGAGGAAACACCATATATTTT	CASSIETGAGGNTIYF